This T cell receptor beta chain was observed in a study of cytomegalovirus exposure and HLA in healthy donors. A multiplex PCR was run with 60 Vbeta primers and 13 Jbeta primers. Generated by immunoSEQ multiplex PCR, the TCRdb table keeps only in-frame clones and is missing some. The data hold fewer than 200,000 clones, with around 68% observed a single time. Overall study results and limits: The majority of CMV-associated TCR beta chains were reported as apparently HLA-restricted in a later analysis.

Germline CDR1 reads MGHRA; CDR2 reads YSYEKL. The CDR3 runs to 15 residues. V gave up 1 base and J gave up 5 bases, with 12 bases separating them. Concerning this clone itself: The antigen is unknown.

This chain joins TRBV4-1 and TRBJ1-5; D is unresolved. The sample taken for sequencing was PBMCs. The source is a man in his forties or fifties in good health and CMV-seronegative. This CDR3 is CASSQAPWGDQPQHF. The CDR3 region has the DNA TGCGCCAGCAGCCAAGCCCCGTGGGGAGATCAGCCCCAGCATTTT.